These 8 T cell receptor beta chains originate from one sample sequenced in a study of OX40 agonist ivuxolimab in advanced cancers. Libraries were prepared by immunoSEQ multiplex PCR; TCRdb keeps only in-frame clonotypes and omits some of them. This table has 45,000 to 60,000 clones, 85% to 90% appearing once. The specimen was CD4+ or CD8+ T cells sorted from blood, collected in a trial of the OX40 agonist ivuxolimab. These receptors were taken from an adult with an advanced solid tumor such as melanoma, head and neck, liver or kidney cancer.

This clone has a single count. The chain combines TRBV5-4 with TRBJ2-2, with D perhaps given as TRBD1 or TRBD2 (5 bases each). The germline CDR1 and CDR2 sequences are SGHNT and YYREEE (reference sequence). The CDR3 is 15 residues long. V shed 2 bases and J shed 2 bases, with 10 bases lying between them. The CDR3 DNA sequence: TGTGCCAGCAGCTTCACCGGGACCAACACCGGGGAGCTGTTTTTT. Translated, it gives CASSFTGTNTGELFF.

The rearrangement uses TRBV7-2 and TRBJ1-2; 9 bases are shared with TRBD1. CDR3 length: 14 amino acids. The ends lost 3 bases at V and 8 bases at J; junction bases unmatched: 7. Per germline, CDR1 SGHTA and CDR2 FQGNSA. Here the CDR3 reads CASSFYTGGWGYTF. The CDR3 DNA reads as TGTGCCAGCAGCTTCTACACAGGGGGCTGGGGCTACACCTTC.

The rearrangement uses TRBV9 and TRBJ1-2; 9 bases are a match to TRBD1. This CDR3 comprises 16 residues. Trimming took 0 bases from V and 4 from J; bases not matched to a gene: 7. Germline V gene sequence: CDR1 SGDLS, CDR2 YYNGEE. Written as DNA, the CDR3 is TGTGCCAGCAGCGTAGACCAGGGGACAGGGATCTATGGCTACACCTTC. This translates into CASSVDQGTGIYGYTF.

The J gene is TRBJ1-1, the V gene TRBV6-6, with D possibly matching TRBD1 (6 bases). This CDR3 spans 14 amino acids. The germline V gene encodes CDR1 MNHNY and CDR2 SVGAGI (reference sequence). The germline V and J ends were trimmed by 8 bases and 3 bases, with 16 bases remaining between them. The chain's CDR3 is CASPRGLGDTEAFF. The CDR3, as DNA: TGTGCCAGCCCCAGGGGTCTTGGTGACACTGAAGCTTTCTTT.

The chain carries TRBV6-5 and TRBJ1-1, with D hard to call. V shed 6 bases and J shed 8 bases, with 13 bases lying between them. The CDR3 is 12 amino acids. Germline V lookup: CDR1 MNHEY, CDR2 SVGAGI. CDR3 DNA sequence: TGTGCCAGCAGCAAAGACGCGGCCGAAGCTTTCTTT. Protein sequence: CASSKDAAEAFF.

The V call is TRBV6-1, the J call TRBJ2-3; a possible D gene is TRBD1 (6 bases). V dropped 4 bases and J dropped 0 bases, with 20 bases sitting between them. This CDR3 comprises 18 residues. The germline V gene encodes CDR1 MNHNS and CDR2 SASEGT. In DNA, the CDR3 is TGTGCCAGCAGTGGGGGGCGGAGCGGTCTTACTAGCACAGATACGCAGTATTTT. Its protein is CASSGGRSGLTSTDTQYF.

This clone was counted a single time. The V gene is TRBV7-3, the J gene TRBJ1-2; D is undetermined. This CDR3 is 12 amino acids long. From germline, CDR1 is SGHTA and CDR2 FQGTGA. V shed 5 bases and J shed 6 bases, with 10 bases lying between them. CDR3 DNA: TGTGCCAGCAGCCTTCTGGATCATGGCTACACCTTC. Its protein product is CASSLLDHGYTF.

The J gene is TRBJ2-1, the V gene TRBV19; the D gene is possibly TRBD2 (6 bases). CDR1 and CDR2 from the germline V gene are LNHDA and SQIVND (reference sequence). The V gene lost 4 bases and the J gene lost 5 bases, with 12 bases spanning the gap. This CDR3 is built from 14 residues. CDR3 bases: TGTGCCAGTAGTACGGGGGAACGAAACAATGAGCAGTTCTTC. Protein sequence: CASSTGERNNEQFF. Based on the CDR3 plus reference TRBV19 and TRBJ2-1, the full variable domain is DGGITQSPKYLFRKEGQNVTLSCEQNLNHDAMYWYRQDPGQGLRLIYYSQIVNDFQKGDIAEGYSVSREKKESFPLTVTSAQKNPTAFYLCASSTGERNNEQFFGPGTRLTVL.